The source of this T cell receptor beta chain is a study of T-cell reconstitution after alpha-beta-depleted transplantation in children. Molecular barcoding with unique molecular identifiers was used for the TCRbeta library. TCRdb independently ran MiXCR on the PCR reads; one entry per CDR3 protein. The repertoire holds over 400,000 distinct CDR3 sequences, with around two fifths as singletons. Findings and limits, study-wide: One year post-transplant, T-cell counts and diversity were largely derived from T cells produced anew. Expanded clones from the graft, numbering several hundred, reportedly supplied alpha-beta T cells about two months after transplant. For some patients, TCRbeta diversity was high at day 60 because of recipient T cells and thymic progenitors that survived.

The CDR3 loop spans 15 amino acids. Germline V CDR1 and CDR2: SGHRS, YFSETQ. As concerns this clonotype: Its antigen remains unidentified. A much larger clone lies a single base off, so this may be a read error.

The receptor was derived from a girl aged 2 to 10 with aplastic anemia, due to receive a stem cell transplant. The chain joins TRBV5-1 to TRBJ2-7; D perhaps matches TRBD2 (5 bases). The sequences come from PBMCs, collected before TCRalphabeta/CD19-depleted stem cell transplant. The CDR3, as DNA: TGCGCCAGCAGCTTAGCGACCGGGGTCTCCTACGAGCACTACTTC. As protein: CASSLATGVSYEHYF.